This T cell receptor (beta chain) was identified in a study of cytotoxic CD8 clonotypes in ibrutinib-treated CLL. This clone was recorded only once. What it binds is not known. Sequencing was performed with immunoSEQ multiplex PCR; in TCRdb, only in-frame clones are kept and a portion is missing. The sample lists some 160,000 clones; more than 75% were seen once. Study results and caveats: Under treatment, the uncommon public clonotypes either contracted or remained stable. Clonality rose at ibrutinib response, held steady in sustained remission, and fell toward baseline at progression.

Unmatched junction bases numbered 6, after V lost 6 bases and J lost 4 bases. This CDR3 has 15 amino acids. Germline CDR1 reads MNHEY; CDR2 reads SVGAGI. This TCR was recovered from a human donor with chronic lymphocytic leukemia. Material: PBMCs, obtained after 12 months of ibrutinib treatment. The genes are TRBV6-5 and TRBJ1-2, with 12 bases aligning to TRBD1. In DNA, the CDR3 is TGTGCCAGCAGCCCGGGACAGGGGGCCTTCTATGGCTACACCTTC. Its translation is CASSPGQGAFYGYTF.